This TCR beta chain was recovered during a study of blood T cell repertoires in COVID-19. Authors' data handling: Amplified reference gene primers provided the basis for estimating nucleated cell counts. TCRdb's copy holds only in-frame clones and misses some; the assay was immunoSEQ multiplex PCR. The D gene and trimming were derived from the DNA, and the V and J assignments and clone size from that table. This table holds around 400,000 clones, roughly four fifths found once. The CDR3 extends over 14 amino acids. Looked up from germline, CDR1 is SGHAT and CDR2 is FQDESV (reference sequence). With 5 bases clipped from V and 6 bases from J, the junction kept 8 bases outside the gene matches. This clone was recorded a few times.

This receptor was obtained from a woman in her forties or fifties who had recovered from COVID-19. Sequencing was performed on PBMCs or T cells enriched from blood (not recorded which). The V call is TRBV11-1, the J call TRBJ1-1; 8 nucleotides agree with TRBD1. In DNA, the CDR3 is TGTGCCAGCAGCAGTGGACAGGGAACGGCTGAAGCTTTCTTT. This encodes CASSSGQGTAEAFF.